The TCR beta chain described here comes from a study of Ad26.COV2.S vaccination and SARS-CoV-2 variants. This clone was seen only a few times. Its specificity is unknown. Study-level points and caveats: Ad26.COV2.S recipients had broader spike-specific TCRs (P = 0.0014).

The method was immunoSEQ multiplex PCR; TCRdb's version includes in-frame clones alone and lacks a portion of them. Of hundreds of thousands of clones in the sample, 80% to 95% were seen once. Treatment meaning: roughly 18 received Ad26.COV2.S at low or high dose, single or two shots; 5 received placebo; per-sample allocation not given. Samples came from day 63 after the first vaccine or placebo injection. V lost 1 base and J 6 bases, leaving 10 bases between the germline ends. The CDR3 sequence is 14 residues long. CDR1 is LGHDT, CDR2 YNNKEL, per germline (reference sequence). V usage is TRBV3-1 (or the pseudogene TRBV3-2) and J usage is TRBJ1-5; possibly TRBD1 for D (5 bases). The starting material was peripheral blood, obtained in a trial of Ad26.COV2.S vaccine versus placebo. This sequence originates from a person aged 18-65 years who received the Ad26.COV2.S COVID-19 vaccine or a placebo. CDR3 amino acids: CASSQVQGIQPQHF. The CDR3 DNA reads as TGTGCCAGCAGCCAAGTCCAGGGTATTCAGCCCCAGCATTTT.